This entry concerns a single T cell receptor beta chain. There is no known antigen for this receptor. It has no much larger one-base neighbor in the sample; base qualities were not kept. This entry comes from a study of CD8+ T cells in alopecia areata (dated by TCRdb to the late 2010s). Some background on the complete study: The study used high-throughput TCRbeta sequencing to examine T cell clonal expansion in alopecia areata, in both the C3H/HeJ mouse model and human patients. In humans, TCRbeta sequencing was performed on scalp tissue and on sorted CD4+ and CD8+ peripheral blood T cells from healthy controls and from patients with patchy or totalis/universalis alopecia areata. Clonality in the scalp was compared among normal scalp (n=4), patchy alopecia areata scalp (n=8), and alopecia totalis/universalis scalp (n=8). RNA was obtained with the PAXgene miRNA kit for fixed scalp, the miRNeasy kit for PBMCs, and the RNeasy kit for mouse skin. TCRbeta CDR3 regions were amplified by immunoSEQ multiplex PCR using 35 Vbeta forward and 13 Jbeta reverse primers.

The method behind the library was the immunoSEQ multiplex PCR assay. For TCR sequencing, RNA was extracted from every sample and reverse transcribed into cDNA to serve as template. SuperScript III was used for first-strand cDNA synthesis, primed with a 2:1 mix of oligo-dT and random hexamers. A synthetic immune receptor repertoire was used to measure amplification bias, and any remaining bias was corrected computationally. Concerning the study's data processing: Raw reads were preprocessed to remove errors, and CDR3 was defined by IMGT conventions from the conserved cysteine to phenylalanine. Clonality was calculated as 1 minus Shannon entropy normalized by log2 of the number of productive unique TCRs. Whether scalp clones were CD4 or CD8 was inferred by matching scalp TCRbeta sequences against CD4 and CD8 repertoires sorted from blood. TCRdb re-hosts the immuneACCESS table, in-frame sequences only. Its copies lack some clones; in the studies checked, an unresolved V gene accounts for under half of them, and the cause for the rest is not known. That table is the source of V, J and clone size, and D and trimming were worked out from the DNA. The sample table contains about 110,000 clones; only one count was recorded for almost 60% of them. The top ten clones comprise 20% to 25% of the sample.

PBMCs were isolated by density centrifugation and stained for CD3, CD4 and CD8, and CD4+ and CD8+ T cells were sorted on a FACSAria. Scalp biopsies and blood samples were obtained from unaffected controls. The germline V gene (reference sequence) gives CDR1 as SEHNR and CDR2 as FQNEAQ. Including cysteine and phenylalanine, the CDR3 has 16 amino acids. The only DNA kept is the CDR3, 48 bases in frame from the first base. For this chain, trimming is 3 bases at the V end and 2 bases at the J end, and the number of junction bases without a gene match is 6. The paper's findings and limits, for the study overall: Resident alphabeta T cells in normal human skin are also sequenced, complicating scalp TCR repertoire analysis, unlike mouse skin dominated by gammadelta T cells. Higher clonality and more expanded CD8+ clones were observed in lesional scalp than in normal scalp, particularly in alopecia totalis/universalis, a finding suggestive of antigenic drive. TCR sequences shared between patients were less clear than in mice, possibly partly because of HLA diversity in the patient population.

This clonotype was obtained from a human donor in good health. Source material: CD8+ T cells sorted from blood. The V gene is TRBV7-9 and the J gene is TRBJ2-2, with TRBD1 identical over 7 junction bases. At the DNA level, the sequence is TGTGCCAGCAGCTTCGCCTACAGGGGAAACACCGGGGAGCTGTTTTTT. Its coded protein is CASSFAYRGNTGELFF. When the CDR3 is completed using the reference TRBV7-9 and TRBJ2-2 genes on either side, the full variable domain is DTGVSQNPRHKITKRGQNVTFRCDPISEHNRLYWYRQTLGQGPEFLTYFQNEAQLEKSRLLSDRFSAERPKGSFSTLEIQRTEQGDSAMYLCASSFAYRGNTGELFFGEGSRLTVL.